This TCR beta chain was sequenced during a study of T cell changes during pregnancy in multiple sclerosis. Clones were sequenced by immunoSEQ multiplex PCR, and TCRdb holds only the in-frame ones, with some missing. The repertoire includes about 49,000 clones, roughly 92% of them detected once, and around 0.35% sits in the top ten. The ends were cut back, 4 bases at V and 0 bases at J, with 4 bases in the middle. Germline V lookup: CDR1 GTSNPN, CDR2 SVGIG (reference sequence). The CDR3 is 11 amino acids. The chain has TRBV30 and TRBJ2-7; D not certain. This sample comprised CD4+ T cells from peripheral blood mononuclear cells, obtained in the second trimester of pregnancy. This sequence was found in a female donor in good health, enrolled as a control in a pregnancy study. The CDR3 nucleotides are TGTGCCTGGACTACCTCCTACGAGCAGTACTTC. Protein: CAWTTSYEQYF.